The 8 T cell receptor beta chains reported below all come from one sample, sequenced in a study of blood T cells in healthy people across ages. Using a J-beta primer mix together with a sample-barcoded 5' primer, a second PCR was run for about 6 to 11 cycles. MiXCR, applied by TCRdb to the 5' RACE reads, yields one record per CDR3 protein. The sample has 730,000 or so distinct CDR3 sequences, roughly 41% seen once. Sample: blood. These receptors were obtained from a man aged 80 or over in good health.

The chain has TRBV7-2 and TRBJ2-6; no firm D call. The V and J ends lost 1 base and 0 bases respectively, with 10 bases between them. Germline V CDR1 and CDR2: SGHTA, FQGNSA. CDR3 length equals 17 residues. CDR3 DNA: TGTGCCAGCAGCTTAGAACAGTGGGGCTCTGGGGCCAACGTCCTGACTTTC. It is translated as CASSLEQWGSGANVLTF.

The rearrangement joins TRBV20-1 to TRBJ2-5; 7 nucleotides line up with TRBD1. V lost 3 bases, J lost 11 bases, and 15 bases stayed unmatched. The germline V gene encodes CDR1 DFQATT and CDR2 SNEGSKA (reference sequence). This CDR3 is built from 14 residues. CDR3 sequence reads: CSARDRLRINEQYF. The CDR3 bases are TGCAGTGCTAGGGACAGGCTGAGGATCAATGAGCAGTACTTC.

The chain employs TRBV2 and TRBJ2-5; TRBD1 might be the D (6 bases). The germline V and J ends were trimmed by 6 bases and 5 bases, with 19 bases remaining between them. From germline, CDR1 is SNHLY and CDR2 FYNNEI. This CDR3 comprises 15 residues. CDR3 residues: CASSVTGKGHETQYF. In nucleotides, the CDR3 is TGTGCCAGCAGCGTAACAGGGAAGGGCCATGAGACCCAGTACTTC.

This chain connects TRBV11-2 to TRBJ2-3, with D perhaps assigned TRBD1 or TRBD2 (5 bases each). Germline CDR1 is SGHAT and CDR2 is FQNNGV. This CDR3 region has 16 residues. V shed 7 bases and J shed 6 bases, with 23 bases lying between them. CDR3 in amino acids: CASTENPAARGDTQYF. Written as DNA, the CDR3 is TGTGCCAGCACCGAAAACCCGGCCGCTCGGGGCGATACGCAGTATTTT.

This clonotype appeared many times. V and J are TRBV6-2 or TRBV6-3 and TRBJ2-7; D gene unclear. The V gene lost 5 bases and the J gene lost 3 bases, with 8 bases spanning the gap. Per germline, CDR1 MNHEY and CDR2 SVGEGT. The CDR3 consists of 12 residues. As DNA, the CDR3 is TGTGCCAGCAGTCCGGACCACTACGAGCAGTACTTC. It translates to CASSPDHYEQYF.

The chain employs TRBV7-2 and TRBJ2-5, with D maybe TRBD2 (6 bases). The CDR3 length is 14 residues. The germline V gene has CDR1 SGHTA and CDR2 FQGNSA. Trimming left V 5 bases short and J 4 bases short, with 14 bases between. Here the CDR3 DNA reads TGTGCCAGCAGCCGGGAGCGGGTCCGAGAGACCCAGTACTTC. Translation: CASSRERVRETQYF.

CDR3 in DNA: TGTGCCAGCAGAACCGGACTAGGTGGGGAGCTGTTTTTT. Amino acid sequence: CASRTGLGGELFF. The J gene is TRBJ2-2, the V gene TRBV5-6, with 7 bases fitting TRBD2. V dropped 5 bases and J dropped 8; count of bases not matched to a gene: 6. This CDR3 is built from 13 residues. Per the germline V gene, CDR1 is SGHDT and CDR2 is YYEEEE.

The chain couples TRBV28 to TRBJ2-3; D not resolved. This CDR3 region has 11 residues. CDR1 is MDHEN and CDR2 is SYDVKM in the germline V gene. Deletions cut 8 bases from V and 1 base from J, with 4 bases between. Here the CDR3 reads CASQRTDTQYF. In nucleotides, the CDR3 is TGTGCCAGCCAGCGCACAGATACGCAGTATTTT.